Listed below are T cell receptor beta chains from one sample, sequenced in a study of beta chain features in type 1 diabetes. Clones were read by immunoSEQ multiplex PCR, and TCRdb kept only the in-frame ones, dropping some. The table lists about 180,000 clones, around an eighth of them singletons. The sequenced sample was central memory CD4+ T cells from blood. These receptors all come from a woman younger than 30 in good health. Each CDR3 is given with its conserved first and last residue. D genes are given only for firm matches. Size is stated for part of the rows, as once, few or many counts, or as a class when the clone is expanded.

j_gene: TRBJ2-5
v_gene: TRBV15
d_gene: TRBD1
abundance: NA
CDR3aa: CATSIGDRGQETQYF
CDR3nt: TGTGCCACCAGCATCGGGGACAGGGGCCAAGAGACCCAGTACTTC

j_gene: TRBJ2-5
v_gene: TRBV29-1
d_gene: TRBD1
abundance: few
CDR3aa: CSDTGQLQETQYF
CDR3nt: TGCAGCGACACGGGACAGCTCCAAGAGACCCAGTACTTC

j_gene: TRBJ2-1
v_gene: TRBV7-2
d_gene: TRBD1
abundance: NA
CDR3aa: CASSLSGRGLDEQFF
CDR3nt: TGTGCCAGCAGCTTATCCGGCAGGGGGCTCGATGAGCAGTTCTTC

j_gene: TRBJ2-7
v_gene: TRBV7-3
d_gene: NA
abundance: many
CDR3aa: CASSRDSSYEQYF
CDR3nt: TGTGCCAGCAGCAGGGACTCCTCCTACGAGCAGTACTTC

j_gene: TRBJ1-2
v_gene: TRBV30
d_gene: TRBD1
abundance: few
CDR3aa: CAWSPYYRGPNYGYTF
CDR3nt: TGTGCCTGGAGTCCTTATTACAGGGGCCCTAACTATGGCTACACCTTC

j_gene: TRBJ2-4
v_gene: TRBV7-9
d_gene: TRBD1
abundance: NA
CDR3aa: CASSFLTGGAESIQYF
CDR3nt: TGTGCCAGCAGCTTTTTGACAGGGGGCGCAGAGAGCATTCAGTACTTC

j_gene: TRBJ1-2
v_gene: TRBV5-1
d_gene: NA
abundance: few
CDR3aa: CASKQGTNYGYTF
CDR3nt: TGCGCCAGCAAGCAGGGTACTAACTATGGCTACACCTTC

j_gene: TRBJ1-4
v_gene: TRBV28
d_gene: NA
abundance: NA
CDR3aa: CASSTQGMSATNEKLFF
CDR3nt: TGTGCCAGCAGCACACAGGGAATGAGCGCAACTAATGAAAAACTGTTTTTT

j_gene: TRBJ2-1
v_gene: TRBV10-3
d_gene: TRBD2
abundance: few
CDR3aa: CAISESSGRALGNEQFF
CDR3nt: TGTGCCATCAGTGAGTCCAGCGGGAGGGCCCTTGGGAATGAGCAGTTCTTC

j_gene: TRBJ2-7
v_gene: TRBV2
d_gene: NA
abundance: few
CDR3aa: CASSGDTSSYEQYF
CDR3nt: TGTGCCAGCAGCGGGGACACGAGCTCCTACGAGCAGTACTTC

j_gene: TRBJ2-1
v_gene: TRBV5-8
d_gene: NA
abundance: NA
CDR3aa: CASSFRDEQFF
CDR3nt: TGTGCCAGCAGCTTCAGGGATGAGCAGTTCTTC

j_gene: TRBJ2-1
v_gene: TRBV27
d_gene: NA
abundance: few
CDR3aa: CASSFRLLSPRYNEQFF
CDR3nt: TGTGCCAGCAGTTTCCGACTGCTGAGCCCCCGGTACAATGAGCAGTTCTTC

j_gene: TRBJ2-7
v_gene: TRBV29-1
d_gene: TRBD2
abundance: few
CDR3aa: CSVGRVAGSYEQYF
CDR3nt: TGCAGCGTTGGGAGAGTAGCGGGCTCCTACGAGCAGTACTTC

j_gene: TRBJ2-1
v_gene: TRBV7-7
d_gene: TRBD2
abundance: NA
CDR3aa: CASSLGLAGEVEQFF
CDR3nt: TGTGCCAGCAGCTTAGGGCTAGCGGGAGAAGTGGAGCAGTTCTTC

j_gene: TRBJ1-2
v_gene: TRBV28
d_gene: NA
abundance: NA
CDR3aa: CASSIHRDTYGYTF
CDR3nt: TGTGCCAGCAGCATTCACCGGGACACCTATGGCTACACCTTC

j_gene: TRBJ2-1
v_gene: TRBV28
d_gene: NA
abundance: few
CDR3aa: CASSLSAGTRVYNEQFF
CDR3nt: TGTGCCAGCAGTTTATCAGCCGGGACTCGAGTCTACAATGAGCAGTTCTTC

j_gene: TRBJ1-5
v_gene: TRBV7-2
d_gene: NA
abundance: few
CDR3aa: CASSLQGTRNQPQHF
CDR3nt: TGTGCCAGCAGCCTCCAGGGTACGCGCAATCAGCCCCAGCATTTT

j_gene: TRBJ1-2
v_gene: TRBV30
d_gene: NA
abundance: few
CDR3aa: CASISGDHGYTF
CDR3nt: TGTGCGTCTATCTCAGGCGACCACGGCTACACCTTC

j_gene: TRBJ2-7
v_gene: TRBV4-2
d_gene: NA
abundance: few
CDR3aa: CASSPRDSNYEQYF
CDR3nt: TGTGCCAGCAGCCCGCGGGACTCGAATTACGAGCAGTACTTC

j_gene: TRBJ1-5
v_gene: TRBV19
d_gene: NA
abundance: NA
CDR3aa: CASSIGVGRDRGNQPQHF
CDR3nt: TGTGCCAGTAGTATAGGTGTGGGGAGGGACCGAGGCAATCAGCCCCAGCATTTT

j_gene: TRBJ2-3
v_gene: TRBV25-1
d_gene: NA
abundance: NA
CDR3aa: CASSDLRQGTTTDTQYF
CDR3nt: TGTGCCAGCAGTGACCTCCGACAGGGGACTACCACAGATACGCAGTATTTT

j_gene: TRBJ2-1
v_gene: TRBV20-1
d_gene: NA
abundance: NA
CDR3aa: CSANRVDEQFF
CDR3nt: TGCAGTGCTAACAGGGTAGATGAGCAGTTCTTC

j_gene: TRBJ2-2
v_gene: TRBV5-5
d_gene: TRBD1
abundance: NA
CDR3aa: CASSPLGQVNTGELFF
CDR3nt: TGTGCCAGCAGCCCCCTAGGACAGGTTAACACCGGGGAGCTGTTTTTT

j_gene: TRBJ2-7
v_gene: TRBV2
d_gene: TRBD2
abundance: NA
CDR3aa: CASSEAMSSGRYEQYF
CDR3nt: TGTGCCAGCAGTGAAGCGATGTCTAGCGGGAGATACGAGCAGTACTTC

j_gene: TRBJ1-4
v_gene: TRBV15
d_gene: TRBD1
abundance: NA
CDR3aa: CATSAVPGQKNEKLFF
CDR3nt: TGTGCCACCAGCGCTGTACCGGGACAGAAGAATGAAAAACTGTTTTTT

j_gene: TRBJ1-1
v_gene: TRBV4-1
d_gene: NA
abundance: few
CDR3aa: CASSQGQGHTEAFF
CDR3nt: TGCGCCAGCAGCCAAGGTCAGGGGCACACTGAAGCTTTCTTT

j_gene: TRBJ1-2
v_gene: TRBV6-4
d_gene: NA
abundance: NA
CDR3aa: CASSQEAAVNYGYTF
CDR3nt: TGTGCCAGCAGTCAAGAGGCAGCAGTTAACTATGGCTACACCTTC

j_gene: TRBJ2-1
v_gene: TRBV6-6
d_gene: TRBD1
abundance: NA
CDR3aa: CASSYRDRRGNEQFF
CDR3nt: TGTGCCAGCAGTTACCGGGACAGGAGGGGCAATGAGCAGTTCTTC

j_gene: TRBJ1-1
v_gene: TRBV7-9
d_gene: NA
abundance: NA
CDR3aa: CASSYTGKGTEAFF
CDR3nt: TGTGCCAGCAGCTATACAGGGAAGGGCACTGAAGCTTTCTTT

j_gene: TRBJ2-1
v_gene: TRBV11-2
d_gene: NA
abundance: few
CDR3aa: CASSPGTYNEQFF
CDR3nt: TGTGCCAGCAGCCCGGGGACTTACAATGAGCAGTTCTTC

j_gene: TRBJ1-5
v_gene: TRBV28
d_gene: NA
abundance: NA
CDR3aa: CASSVSGKPQHF
CDR3nt: TGTGCCAGCAGCGTCTCGGGTAAGCCCCAGCATTTT

j_gene: TRBJ1-2
v_gene: TRBV28
d_gene: TRBD1
abundance: many
CDR3aa: CASSLFGRGLSGYTF
CDR3nt: TGTGCCAGCAGTTTATTCGGAAGGGGGCTGAGTGGCTACACCTTC

j_gene: TRBJ1-5
v_gene: TRBV7-2
d_gene: NA
abundance: few
CDR3aa: CASSLVGSNRPQHF
CDR3nt: TGTGCCAGCAGCTTAGTCGGGAGTAACCGGCCCCAGCATTTT

j_gene: TRBJ1-2
v_gene: TRBV7-2
d_gene: TRBD1
abundance: NA
CDR3aa: CASSLASGGVGGYTF
CDR3nt: TGTGCCAGCAGCTTAGCTTCAGGGGGCGTAGGGGGCTACACCTTC

j_gene: TRBJ2-7
v_gene: TRBV6-6
d_gene: TRBD1
abundance: NA
CDR3aa: CASRRNRDSTYEQYF
CDR3nt: TGTGCCAGCAGGCGGAACCGGGACAGCACCTACGAGCAGTACTTC

j_gene: TRBJ2-5
v_gene: TRBV5-1
d_gene: TRBD1
abundance: NA
CDR3aa: CASSSRGWETQYF
CDR3nt: TGCGCCAGCAGCTCCAGGGGGTGGGAGACCCAGTACTTC

j_gene: TRBJ1-5
v_gene: TRBV6-5
d_gene: NA
abundance: few
CDR3aa: CASSRGADYQPQHF
CDR3nt: TGTGCCAGCAGTCGGGGGGCGGACTATCAGCCCCAGCATTTT

j_gene: TRBJ2-1
v_gene: TRBV4-2
d_gene: NA
abundance: NA
CDR3aa: CASSQDLGDNEQFF
CDR3nt: TGTGCCAGCAGCCAAGATTTGGGCGACAATGAGCAGTTCTTC

j_gene: TRBJ1-1
v_gene: TRBV18
d_gene: NA
abundance: few
CDR3aa: CASSPGPGEAFF
CDR3nt: TGTGCCAGCTCACCAGGACCGGGGGAAGCTTTCTTT

j_gene: TRBJ1-1
v_gene: TRBV5-1
d_gene: NA
abundance: NA
CDR3aa: CASSSTAGSGTEAFF
CDR3nt: TGCGCCAGCAGCTCCACCGCAGGCTCAGGCACTGAAGCTTTCTTT

j_gene: TRBJ1-1
v_gene: TRBV7-2
d_gene: NA
abundance: few
CDR3aa: CASSLGRFPNTEAFF
CDR3nt: TGTGCCAGCAGCTTAGGTCGGTTCCCGAACACTGAAGCTTTCTTT

j_gene: TRBJ2-2
v_gene: TRBV4-3
d_gene: TRBD1
abundance: few
CDR3aa: CASSAQGAWTGELFF
CDR3nt: TGCGCCAGCAGCGCACAGGGGGCATGGACCGGGGAGCTGTTTTTT

j_gene: TRBJ1-5
v_gene: TRBV7-8
d_gene: NA
abundance: few
CDR3aa: CASSPGGSNQPQHF
CDR3nt: TGTGCCAGCAGCCCGGGGGGTAGCAATCAGCCCCAGCATTTT

j_gene: TRBJ2-7
v_gene: TRBV15
d_gene: TRBD2
abundance: many
CDR3aa: CATSRAGILAGYSYEQYF
CDR3nt: TGTGCCACCAGCAGAGCCGGGATACTAGCGGGGTACTCCTACGAGCAGTACTTC

j_gene: TRBJ2-1
v_gene: TRBV5-1
d_gene: NA
abundance: NA
CDR3aa: CASSLATTRGNEQFF
CDR3nt: TGCGCCAGCAGCTTGGCCACGACTAGGGGCAATGAGCAGTTCTTC

j_gene: TRBJ2-1
v_gene: TRBV6-1
d_gene: TRBD2
abundance: few
CDR3aa: CASSDNSGREQFF
CDR3nt: TGTGCCAGCAGTGATAATAGCGGGAGGGAGCAGTTCTTC

j_gene: TRBJ1-1
v_gene: TRBV29-1
d_gene: NA
abundance: NA
CDR3aa: CSASAEDRAEAFF
CDR3nt: TGCAGCGCCTCAGCGGAGGATCGGGCTGAAGCTTTCTTT

j_gene: TRBJ1-1
v_gene: TRBV27
d_gene: NA
abundance: NA
CDR3aa: CASSPDSWGTEAFF
CDR3nt: TGTGCCAGCAGTCCCGACAGTTGGGGCACTGAAGCTTTCTTT